Below are 26 T cell receptor beta chains sequenced from a single sample in a study of T cells in Graves' hyperthyroidism and ophthalmopathy. Amplified TCR beta CDR3 regions derived from RNA transcripts. The HTBI set primed first-round TCR CDR3 RT-PCR. A single record per CDR3 protein comes from TCRdb applying MiXCR to the multiplex PCR reads. The table records around 500,000 distinct CDR3 sequences, roughly 22% of them present only once. The sample consisted of blood. These receptors all stem from a woman between 70 and 85 years old with Graves' ophthalmopathy.

This clonotype was picked up a small number of times. The chain carries TRBV27 and TRBJ1-2, with a weak D call TRBD1 (6 bases). The CDR3 loop spans 16 amino acids. The V and J ends lost 5 bases and 3 bases respectively, with 19 bases between them. CDR1 MNHEY and CDR2 SMNVEV come from the germline V gene (reference sequence). CDR3 DNA: TGTGCCAGCAGTCGGACCGGACAGTGGGAGGACTATGGCTACACCTTC. Its protein is CASSRTGQWEDYGYTF.

This chain joins TRBV28 and TRBJ2-6, with 8 bases fitting TRBD2. Germline V gene sequence: CDR1 MDHEN, CDR2 SYDVKM. CDR3 length equals 19 residues. The ends lost 4 bases at V and 4 bases at J; junction bases unmatched: 15. The CDR3 sequence is CASSSDSWRGARGANVLTF. DNA of the CDR3: TGTGCCAGCAGTTCGGATTCTTGGCGGGGGGCGAGGGGGGCCAACGTCCTGACTTTC. The variable domain in full, with the rest retrieved from reference TRBV28 and TRBJ2-6, is DVKVTQSSRYLVKRTGEKVFLECVQDMDHENMFWYRQDPGLGLRLIYFSYDVKMKEKGDIPEGYSVSREKKERFSLILESASTNQTSMYLCASSSDSWRGARGANVLTFGAGSRLTVL.

This clonotype was recorded at least ten times. V is TRBV6-1 and J is TRBJ2-2, with 10 nucleotides matching TRBD1. The germline CDR1 and CDR2 sequences are MNHNS and SASEGT. The junction had 13 bases not matched to a gene; V was cut back by 10 bases and J by 8 bases. There are 15 residues in the CDR3. The CDR3 DNA sequence: TGTGCCACAGGAGGGACAGGGGCCTGGGGGGGGGAGCTGTTTTTT. This sequence encodes CATGGTGAWGGELFF.

The chain uses TRBV12-3 or TRBV12-4 and TRBJ1-4; unclear D gene. CDR3 length equals 16 residues. V lost 4 bases and J 6 bases, leaving 18 bases between the germline ends. CDR3 bases: TGTGCCAGCAGTTCTTTTCCGGGTCTGGGCGATGAAAAACTGTTTTTT. This gives the protein CASSSFPGLGDEKLFF.

This clonotype was detected a few times. J is TRBJ2-7 and V is TRBV18; D gene unclear. Trimming removed 2 bases at V and 6 bases at J, with 11 bases between. The CDR3 consists of 13 residues. Germline V lookup: CDR1 KGHSH, CDR2 LQKENI. The CDR3 DNA is TGTGCCAGCTCACCATCGTCCAGAGGCGAGCAGTACTTC. Its protein product is CASSPSSRGEQYF.

The chain uses TRBV7-2 and TRBJ2-4; 10 bases line up with TRBD2. The CDR3 sequence is 13 residues long. Trimming cost V 3 bases and J 12 bases; bases outside gene matches: 5. The germline V gene has CDR1 SGHTA and CDR2 FQGNSA. CDR3 sequence reads: CASSFGLADGQYF. The CDR3, as DNA: TGTGCCAGCAGCTTCGGACTAGCGGACGGTCAGTACTTC.

This clonotype came up a few times. J is TRBJ1-1 and V is TRBV10-1, with a weak D call TRBD1 (6 bases). V shed 3 bases and J shed 0 bases, with 14 bases lying between them. The CDR3 contains 16 residues. CDR1 WNHNN and CDR2 SYGVQD come from the germline V gene (reference sequence). The CDR3 region has the DNA TGCGCCAGCAGTGATACGGGGACATCAATGAACACTGAAGCTTTCTTT. As protein: CASSDTGTSMNTEAFF.

This clonotype was detected only a few times. The chain recombines TRBV5-1 with TRBJ1-1; 8 nucleotides line up with TRBD1. The CDR3 has 16 residues. The germline V gene encodes CDR1 SGHRS and CDR2 YFSETQ. J was trimmed by 1 base and V by 1 base; bases with no gene match: 6. The CDR3: CASSLSLDRANTEAFF. CDR3 coding DNA: TGCGCCAGCAGCTTGTCCTTGGACAGGGCGAACACTGAAGCTTTCTTT.

This clonotype occurred many times. The chain couples TRBV10-1 to TRBJ2-1, with 8 positions matching TRBD2. V lost 3 bases to trimming and J lost 7 bases; unmatched junction nucleotides: 8. From germline, CDR1 is WNHNN and CDR2 SYGVQD (reference sequence). The CDR3 is made up of 15 amino acids. The CDR3 nucleotides are TGCGCCAGCAGTGACAGCGGGAGCGTGTGGAATGAGCAGTTCTTC. This gives the protein CASSDSGSVWNEQFF.

The chain is built from TRBV20-1 and TRBJ2-7, with D possibly being TRBD1 (6 bases). Per the germline V gene, CDR1 is DFQATT and CDR2 is SNEGSKA (reference sequence). CDR3 length equals 12 residues. V lost 7 bases and J lost 5, with 15 bases in between. CDR3 nucleotide sequence: TGCAGTGGAGGGGGACATAACAACGAGCAGTACTTC. This encodes CSGGGHNNEQYF.

This clonotype was counted a few times. The V and J genes are TRBV9 and TRBJ2-3, with 8 bases identical to TRBD2. CDR3 length: 13 residues. The germline CDR1 and CDR2 sequences are SGDLS and YYNGEE. With 4 bases clipped from V and 4 bases from J, the junction kept 2 bases outside the gene matches. The CDR3 protein is CASSNGRADTQYF. CDR3 DNA sequence: TGTGCCAGCAGCAACGGGAGGGCAGATACGCAGTATTTT.

This clonotype was recorded at least ten times. The rearrangement joins TRBV3-1 to TRBJ2-7; 7 nucleotides match TRBD1. The germline V gene has CDR1 LGHDT and CDR2 YNNKEL (reference sequence). There are 14 residues in the CDR3. V gave up 1 base and J gave up 5 bases; unmatched junction bases: 5. The CDR3 sequence: CASSQGTGDNEQYF. In DNA, the CDR3 is TGTGCCAGCAGCCAAGGAACAGGGGATAACGAGCAGTACTTC.

V and J are TRBV5-1 and TRBJ1-2; no firm D call. This CDR3 is 16 amino acids long. Germline V gene data show CDR1 as SGHRS and CDR2 as YFSETQ. Deletions cut 4 bases from V and 0 bases from J, with 16 bases between. The CDR3 bases are TGCGCCAGCAGCAGAGCCCCGGCTAATACTAACTATGGCTACACCTTC. It specifies CASSRAPANTNYGYTF.

This clonotype appeared many times. This chain uses TRBV12-3 or TRBV12-4 with TRBJ1-2, with a possible D match to TRBD1 (5 bases). The CDR3 has 14 amino acids. The ends were cut back, 5 bases at V and 0 bases at J, with 10 bases in the middle. CDR3 loop: CASSLRAANYGYTF. CDR3 coding DNA: TGTGCCAGCAGTCTCAGGGCAGCTAACTATGGCTACACCTTC.

The chain couples TRBV29-1 to TRBJ2-6; no definite D call. There are 14 residues in the CDR3. V lost 5 bases and J lost 0, with 8 bases in between. Germline CDR1 reads SQVTM; CDR2 reads ANQGSEA. In DNA form, the CDR3 reads TGCAGCGTTAGTAAGAACTCTGGGGCCAACGTCCTGACTTTC. Translating gives CSVSKNSGANVLTF. Complete variable domain (other parts from reference TRBV29-1 and TRBJ2-6): SAVISQKPSRDICQRGTSLTIQCQVDSQVTMMFWYRQQPGQSLTLIATANQGSEATYESGFVIDKFPISRPNLTFSTLTVSNMSPEDSSIYLCSVSKNSGANVLTFGAGSRLTVL.

This clonotype was counted many times. The chain joins TRBV12-3 or TRBV12-4 to TRBJ1-1; tentative D call: TRBD1 (5 bases). The CDR3 has 14 residues. V was trimmed by 1 base and J by 4 bases, leaving 10 bases between them. CDR3 in DNA: TGTGCCAGCAGTTTAGTGGCGGGGGTCACTGAAGCTTTCTTT. As protein: CASSLVAGVTEAFF.

The chain links TRBV24-1 to TRBJ1-1; possible D gene TRBD1, 5 bases. Trimming pared 10 bases from V and 6 bases from J, leaving 17 bases between. Per the germline V gene, CDR1 is KGHDR and CDR2 is SFDVKD. CDR3 length: 13 residues. The CDR3 DNA reads as TGTGCCACGAGGCCGGATGGGGGTCCTGAAGCTTTCTTT. As protein: CATRPDGGPEAFF.

This rearrangement joins TRBV3-1 to TRBJ2-1, with D unresolved. The CDR3 contains 14 residues. The V end was cut by 3 bases, the J end by 1 base, with 7 bases between. Germline V CDR1 and CDR2: LGHDT, YNNKEL (reference sequence). The CDR3: CASSHASSYNEQFF. The CDR3 nucleotides read TGTGCCAGCAGCCACGCGAGTTCCTACAATGAGCAGTTCTTC.

This clonotype turned up a few times. The chain joins TRBV20-1 to TRBJ2-3, with 9 bases identical to TRBD2. CDR1 is DFQATT and CDR2 is SNEGSKA in the germline V gene (reference sequence). CDR3 length equals 15 residues. V was pared by 6 bases and J by 1 base, with 8 bases of the junction left unmatched. In DNA, the CDR3 is TGCAGTGCCCGGCCCGGGACTAGCCGCACAGATACGCAGTATTTT. This codes for CSARPGTSRTDTQYF.

The gene calls are TRBV7-2 and TRBJ2-7, with 10 bases that match TRBD2. CDR3 length equals 15 residues. V lost 4 bases to trimming and J lost 6 bases; unmatched junction nucleotides: 9. From germline, CDR1 is SGHTA and CDR2 FQGNSA. DNA for the CDR3: TGTGCCAGCAGCTCTAGCGGGAGTAGGAAGAGCGAGCAGTACTTC. Translating it yields CASSSSGSRKSEQYF.

The sample holds a few counts of this clonotype. The V gene is TRBV19, the J gene TRBJ1-6; D perhaps matches TRBD1 (6 bases). V shed 4 bases and J shed 10 bases, with 14 bases lying between them. The CDR3 runs to 14 residues. Looked up from germline, CDR1 is LNHDA and CDR2 is SQIVND (reference sequence). CDR3 coding DNA: TGTGCCAGTAGTACTTTGGACAGAGGGTCACCCCTCCACTTT. Protein sequence: CASSTLDRGSPLHF.

This clonotype was picked up a small number of times. V usage is TRBV20-1 and J usage is TRBJ2-2; 11 nucleotides match TRBD2. The V gene's germline CDR1 is DFQATT and CDR2 SNEGSKA (reference sequence). J was trimmed by 7 bases and V by 0 bases; bases with no gene match: 7. This CDR3 is 16 amino acids long. CDR3 amino acids: CSARDLAGGRHGELFF. The CDR3 DNA reads as TGCAGTGCTAGAGACTTAGCGGGAGGGAGACACGGGGAGCTGTTTTTT.

The chain links TRBV2 to TRBJ2-1; maybe TRBD1 (6 bases). CDR1 and CDR2 (germline): SNHLY, FYNNEI. The germline V and J ends were trimmed by 6 bases and 0 bases, with 12 bases remaining between them. The CDR3 sequence is 15 residues long. CDR3 loop: CASRADRSSYNEQFF. The CDR3 DNA sequence: TGTGCCAGCAGGGCTGACAGGAGCTCCTACAATGAGCAGTTCTTC. Full variable domain (missing parts from reference TRBV2 and TRBJ2-1): EPEVTQTPSHQVTQMGQEVILRCVPISNHLYFYWYRQILGQKVEFLVSFYNNEISEKSEIFDDQFSVERPDGSNFTLKIRSTKLEDSAMYFCASRADRSSYNEQFFGPGTRLTVL.

Worth noting for this clonotype: Compared with germline, one end of the junction differs, possibly owing to a read error. This sequence joins TRBV7-9 and TRBJ1-3; tentatively, D is TRBD1 (5 bases). Germline V gives CDR1 SEHNR, CDR2 FQNEAQ (reference sequence). The CDR3 runs 14 residues. The CDR3 bases are TGTGCCAGCAGCGATACCGGGGCCGGAAAGACCATATATTTT. Translation: CASSDTGAGKTIYF.

Only a few counts were recorded for this clonotype. V is TRBV28 and J is TRBJ1-5; D gene uncertain. The CDR3 sequence is 12 residues long. V was cut by 7 bases and J by 8 bases, with 12 bases left in between. CDR1 MDHEN and CDR2 SYDVKM come from the germline V gene. CDR3 amino acids: CASIDWGEPQHF. The CDR3, as DNA: TGTGCCAGCATTGATTGGGGAGAGCCCCAGCATTTT.

The V gene is TRBV12-3 or TRBV12-4, the J gene TRBJ2-3, with D hard to call. V lost 1 base, J lost 0 bases, and 11 bases lay in between. This CDR3 comprises 16 residues. CDR3 nucleotides: TGTGCCAGCAGTTTAGGGTGGTTGGGTAGCACAGATACGCAGTATTTT. This codes for CASSLGWLGSTDTQYF.